This is a list of T cell receptor beta chains from one sample in a study of T-cell reconstitution after alpha-beta-depleted transplantation in children. TCRdb recomputed calls from the PCR reads with MiXCR, one row per CDR3 protein. The sample has about 610,000 distinct CDR3 sequences; 25% to 30% are singletons. Sequenced here: PBMCs, sampled before TCRalphabeta/CD19-depleted stem cell transplant. Every receptor here comes from a boy younger than two with Wiskott-Aldrich syndrome, due to receive a stem cell transplant. The CDR3 runs from the conserved cysteine through the conserved F or W. The D gene is left open where the match is weak. Expanded clones get a size class; other rows say once, few or many, or leave the size out.

J	size	V	D	DNA	CDR3
TRBJ2-1	-	TRBV9	TRBD2	TGTGCCAGCAGCCCCCGTAGTAGCGGGAGTTTCAATGAGCAGTTCTTC	CASSPRSSGSFNEQFF
TRBJ1-1	few	TRBV15	-	TGTGCCACCAGGGAAAACACTGAAGCTTTCTTT	CATRENTEAFF
TRBJ1-1	-	TRBV20-1	TRBD1	TGCAGTGGGACAGGGGGAGGGACTGAAGCTTTCTTT	CSGTGGGTEAFF
TRBJ2-3	few	TRBV5-1	-	TGCGCCAGCAGCTTGTCATCCCCAGATACGCAGTATTTT	CASSLSSPDTQYF
TRBJ1-2	-	TRBV4-1	-	TGCGCCAGCAGCCAAGAAGGAGGGAAGGGATTCTCTGGCTACACCTTC	CASSQEGGKGFSGYTF
TRBJ2-1	-	TRBV20-1	TRBD1	TGCAGTGCCACCGGGACAGGGATTTACAATGAGCAGTTCTTC	CSATGTGIYNEQFF
TRBJ2-7	-	TRBV7-8	TRBD2	TGTGCCAGCAGCCTCCCAAGGCGCGGGAGGTTCGTGATGGAGCAGTACTTC	CASSLPRRGRFVMEQYF
TRBJ2-3	few	TRBV7-6	-	TGTGCCAGCAGCTTAGGGGTTAGCCTAACAGATACGCAGTATTTT	CASSLGVSLTDTQYF
TRBJ2-7	-	TRBV10-3	-	TGTGCCACTAGGAGGGACCTCGACTACGAGCAGTACTTC	CATRRDLDYEQYF
TRBJ2-2	-	TRBV3-1	-	TGTGCCAGCAGCCAAGCGGCGGCACTAGCTGGCGGGGAGCTGTTTTTT	CASSQAAALAGGELFF
TRBJ2-5	-	TRBV12-3/TRBV12-4	TRBD2	TGTGCCAGCAGTTTGGGTGGTAGCGGGGGAGACCAAGAGACCCAGTACTTC	CASSLGGSGGDQETQYF
TRBJ2-6	few	TRBV4-2	-	TGTGCCAGCACGCCAATTGGGGACTCTGGGGCCAACGTCCTGACTTTC	CASTPIGDSGANVLTF
TRBJ1-1	-	TRBV6-2/TRBV6-3	-	TGTGCCAGCAGCGAACCGGGCACTGAAGCTTTCTTT	CASSEPGTEAFF
TRBJ2-1	few	TRBV7-9	TRBD1	TGTGCCAGCAGCGAACGGACAGGGGCGTCAGATGAGCAGTTCTTC	CASSERTGASDEQFF
TRBJ2-3	-	TRBV29-1	-	TGCAGCGTTGCTCCGGGCCTCACAGATACGCAGTATTTT	CSVAPGLTDTQYF
TRBJ2-2	few	TRBV5-5	TRBD2	TGTGCCAGCAGCTCCGGGACTAGCGGCACCGGGGAGCTGTTTTTT	CASSSGTSGTGELFF
TRBJ2-7	once	TRBV3-1	-	TGTGCCAGCAGCCAAGAAGGGGTAGCCACCTACGAGCAGTACTTC	CASSQEGVATYEQYF
TRBJ2-1	-	TRBV6-5	TRBD1	TGTGCCAGCAGTTACTCGGACAGGTTCTACAATGAGCAGTTCTTC	CASSYSDRFYNEQFF
TRBJ2-1	-	TRBV11-2	-	TGTGCCAGCAGAAAGGGACCGTTAAATCTCTACAATGAGCAGTTCTTC	CASRKGPLNLYNEQFF
TRBJ2-2	few	TRBV20-1	TRBD2	TGCAGTGCTAGAGGACTAGCGGGAAGCGGCACCGGGGAGCTGTTTTTT	CSARGLAGSGTGELFF
TRBJ2-2	-	TRBV5-1	TRBD2	TGCGCCAGCACCCGGGGACTAGCGGGAGCCGGGGAGCTGTTTTTT	CASTRGLAGAGELFF
TRBJ2-1	-	TRBV27	TRBD1	TGTGCCAGCAGAAAGGGGGCTTTGAACAATGAGCAGTTCTTC	CASRKGALNNEQFF
TRBJ2-5	few	TRBV20-1	-	TGCAGTGCTAGAGGGGAACAACGGAGGAGAGAGACCCAGTACTTC	CSARGEQRRRETQYF
TRBJ2-1	-	TRBV4-1	-	TGCGCCAGCAGCTCTCGGCATTGGGACAATGAGCAGTTCTTC	CASSSRHWDNEQFF
TRBJ2-1	few	TRBV28	TRBD2	TGTGCCAGCAGTTTAGGCCGGGGACTAGCGGAGACCAATGAGCAGTTCTTC	CASSLGRGLAETNEQFF
TRBJ1-5	-	TRBV5-5	-	TGTGCCAGCAGCTTGGGCAGCCACAATCAGCCCCAGCATTTT	CASSLGSHNQPQHF
TRBJ2-1	-	TRBV12-3/TRBV12-4	TRBD2	TGTGCCAGCAGTTCAGTAGCGGGAGGACCTAATGAGCAGTTCTTC	CASSSVAGGPNEQFF
TRBJ2-7	few	TRBV3-1	TRBD2	TGTGCCAGCAGCCAAGAACCCGGGAGGGGACTTTACGAGCAGTACTTC	CASSQEPGRGLYEQYF
TRBJ2-7	few	TRBV5-1	-	TGCGCCAGCAGCCGAGGGGGGGTGGCCGCCTACGAGCAGTACTTC	CASSRGGVAAYEQYF
TRBJ2-7	many	TRBV28	-	TGTGCCAGCAGTCTTGTGGGGATCTACGAGCAGTACTTC	CASSLVGIYEQYF
TRBJ1-2	few	TRBV12-3/TRBV12-4	-	TGTGCCAGCAGCCCTACTGGTGTCTATGGCTACACCTTC	CASSPTGVYGYTF
TRBJ1-1	once	TRBV6-2/TRBV6-3	-	TGTGCCAGCAGACGACAGCCTGATAACACTGAAGCTTTCTTT	CASRRQPDNTEAFF
TRBJ1-1	-	TRBV7-8	-	TGTGCCAGCAGCCGCAGGGATAGTAACACTGAAGCTTTCTTT	CASSRRDSNTEAFF
TRBJ2-1	-	TRBV7-9	TRBD1	TGTGCCAGCAGCTTAGGACAGGGGAAATACAATGAGCAGTTCTTC	CASSLGQGKYNEQFF
TRBJ2-1	-	TRBV29-1	-	TGCAGCGTTCGTGACAGCCTCTCCTACAATGAGCAGTTCTTC	CSVRDSLSYNEQFF
TRBJ2-7	-	TRBV20-1	-	TGCAGTGCTAGAGATATGGAGTTCTCCTACGAGCAGTACTTC	CSARDMEFSYEQYF
TRBJ2-7	few	TRBV12-3/TRBV12-4	TRBD2	TGTGCCAGCAGTTTAGCGGGGGAGGGCTCCTACGAGCAGTACTTC	CASSLAGEGSYEQYF
TRBJ2-7	few	TRBV29-1	TRBD2	TGCAGCTACCGGGGGGGGATCTCCTACGAGCAGTACTTC	CSYRGGISYEQYF
TRBJ1-5	-	TRBV4-2	TRBD1	TGTGCCAGCAGCCAAGAGGACAGGGGCAATCAGCCCCAGCATTTT	CASSQEDRGNQPQHF
TRBJ2-5	few	TRBV14	TRBD1	TGTGCCAGCAGCCAATTTTACAGGGGGCCCGAAGAGACCCAGTACTTC	CASSQFYRGPEETQYF
TRBJ2-7	-	TRBV18	-	TGTGCCAGCTCCCGAGAGGGGGGAGACTCCTACGAGCAGTACTTC	CASSREGGDSYEQYF
TRBJ1-2	few	TRBV7-2	-	TGTGCCAGCAGCTTAGACCCAGGGCCTAACTATGGCTACACCTTC	CASSLDPGPNYGYTF
TRBJ2-1	-	TRBV20-1	TRBD2	TGCAGCCCCTGGGCTAGCGGGACAAATGAGCAGTTCTTC	CSPWASGTNEQFF
TRBJ2-7	-	TRBV20-1	-	TGCAGTGCTAGCCGAGTTGCGGGAACCTACGAGCAGTACTTC	CSASRVAGTYEQYF
TRBJ2-7	few	TRBV20-1	TRBD1	TGCAGTGCTAGAGTCCGGGACAGGGGGGCCTACGAGCAGTACTTC	CSARVRDRGAYEQYF
TRBJ2-1	-	TRBV5-1	-	TGCGCCAGCAGCCCCCCCAGCCTCTACAATGAGCAGTTCTTC	CASSPPSLYNEQFF
TRBJ2-1	few	TRBV5-1	-	TGCGCCAGCAGCCTCGGACAGGGGGGACTAGCGTTCTACAATGAGCAGTTCTTC	CASSLGQGGLAFYNEQFF
TRBJ2-1	-	TRBV10-2	-	TGCGCCAGCAGTGAATGGCTCGCCACAAACAATGAGCAGTTCTTC	CASSEWLATNNEQFF
TRBJ2-4	-	TRBV12-3/TRBV12-4	-	TGTGCCAGCAGTTTGGATTGGGGCGCCAAAAACATTCAGTACTTC	CASSLDWGAKNIQYF